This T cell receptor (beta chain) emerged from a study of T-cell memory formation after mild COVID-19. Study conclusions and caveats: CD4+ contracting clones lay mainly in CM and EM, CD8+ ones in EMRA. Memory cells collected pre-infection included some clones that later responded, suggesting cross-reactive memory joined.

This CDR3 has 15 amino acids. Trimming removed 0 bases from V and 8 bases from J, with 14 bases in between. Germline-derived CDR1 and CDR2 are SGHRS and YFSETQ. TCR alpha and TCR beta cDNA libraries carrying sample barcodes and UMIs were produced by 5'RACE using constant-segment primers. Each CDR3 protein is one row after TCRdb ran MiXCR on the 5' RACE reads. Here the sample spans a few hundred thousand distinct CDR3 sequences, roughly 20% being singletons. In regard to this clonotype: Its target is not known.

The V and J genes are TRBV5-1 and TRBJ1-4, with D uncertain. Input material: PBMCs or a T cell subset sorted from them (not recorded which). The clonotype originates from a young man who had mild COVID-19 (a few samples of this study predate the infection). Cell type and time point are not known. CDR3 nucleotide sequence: TGCGCCAGCAGCTTGGGCCCTGTGACGGCCGAAAAACTGTTTTTT. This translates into CASSLGPVTAEKLFF.